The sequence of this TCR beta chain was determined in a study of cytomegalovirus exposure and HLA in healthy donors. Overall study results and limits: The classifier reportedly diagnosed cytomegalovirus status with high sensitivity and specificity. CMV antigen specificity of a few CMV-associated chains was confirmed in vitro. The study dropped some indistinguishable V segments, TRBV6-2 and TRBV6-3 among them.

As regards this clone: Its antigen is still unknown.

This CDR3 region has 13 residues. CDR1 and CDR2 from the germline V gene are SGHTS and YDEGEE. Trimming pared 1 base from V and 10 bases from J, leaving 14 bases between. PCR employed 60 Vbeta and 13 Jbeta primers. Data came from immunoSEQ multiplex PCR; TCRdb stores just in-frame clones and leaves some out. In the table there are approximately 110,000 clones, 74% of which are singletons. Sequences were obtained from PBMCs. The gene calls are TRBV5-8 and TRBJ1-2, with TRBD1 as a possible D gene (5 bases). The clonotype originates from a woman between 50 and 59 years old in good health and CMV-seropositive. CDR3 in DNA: TGTGCCAGCAGCTTGAGCAGGGTATCAGCCTACACCTTC. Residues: CASSLSRVSAYTF.